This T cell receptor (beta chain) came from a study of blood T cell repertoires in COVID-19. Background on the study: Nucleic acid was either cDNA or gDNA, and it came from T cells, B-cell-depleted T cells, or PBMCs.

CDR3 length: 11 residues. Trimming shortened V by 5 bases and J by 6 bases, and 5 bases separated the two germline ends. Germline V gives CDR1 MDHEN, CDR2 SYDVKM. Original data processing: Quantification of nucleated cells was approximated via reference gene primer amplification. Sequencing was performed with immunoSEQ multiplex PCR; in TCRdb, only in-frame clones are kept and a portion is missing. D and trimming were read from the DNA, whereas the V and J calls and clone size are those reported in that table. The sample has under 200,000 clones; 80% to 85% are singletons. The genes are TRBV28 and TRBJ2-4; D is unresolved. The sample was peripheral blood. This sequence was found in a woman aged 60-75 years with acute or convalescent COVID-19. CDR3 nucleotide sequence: TGTGCCAGCAGTATACTAAACATTCAGTACTTC. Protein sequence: CASSILNIQYF.